The sequence of this T cell receptor (beta chain) was determined in a study of T cells in Graves' hyperthyroidism and ophthalmopathy (dated by TCRdb to 2018 to 2020). Notes on the research overall: A discovery cohort of fewer than 110 patients, about 40 with Graves' ophthalmopathy and approximately 57 with stable Graves' hyperthyroidism, was used to find distinguishing TCR V-J signatures. After sampling, hyperthyroidism patients received methimazole starting at 30 mg daily, and ophthalmopathy patients received high-dose intravenous methylprednisolone. The roughly 100 discovery patients were randomly divided into training and test sets at a 7:3 ratio. According to the paper, TCR Vbeta CDR3 sequencing was carried out on some 130 peripheral blood samples, which came from fewer than 50 ophthalmopathy, 80 or so hyperthyroidism and roughly 17 progressor patients. An independent validation cohort of around 19 hyperthyroidism patients and about 15 patients who later progressed to ophthalmopathy tested prospective prediction of ophthalmopathy. The study also compared thyroid tissue and blood T-cell repertoires from a handful of Graves' hyperthyroidism patients. Study-wide findings and limitations: During validation, the model predicted progression to ophthalmopathy a median of approximately 7 months ahead of onset, with almost 71% sensitivity and around 72% specificity. Sample size was not statistically predetermined, and investigators were not blinded to group allocation. In cross-validation, a model built on a 13 V-J signature told ophthalmopathy apart from stable hyperthyroidism with roughly 87% sensitivity and about 81% specificity, and in testing the same model reached 80%/75%. Blood samples also contained most of the expanded thyroid clonotypes (frequency above 0.001), which suggests that blood repertoires may reflect thyroid immune responses.

Exclusion was applied to patients with uncontrolled infections, other autoimmune diseases, pregnancy or lactation. Diagnoses were based on clinical symptoms, serum thyroxine and TRAb, thyroid ultrasound and orbital computed tomography. Trizol reagent was used to extract total RNA, and RNA quality was then checked on an Agilent 2100 Bioanalyzer. The TCR beta CDR3 regions were amplified from the RNA transcripts. For the first round of RT-PCR on the TCR CDR3, the HTBI primer set was used together with the Qiagen OneStep RT-PCR kit. Libraries were constructed in a second round of multiplex PCR, after which size selection and purification were performed. Libraries were sequenced paired-end with 100 bp reads on an Illumina HiSeq2000. Turning to the authors' computational methods: SOAPnuke was used to process the raw data, with reads discarded if the reads contained adapters or uncalled bases, had a mean Phred below 15, or lacked an exact constant-primer or identifier match. High-quality paired reads were merged with COPE v1.2.5, and unique nucleotide sequences were defined as clonotypes. Clonotypes were aligned to IMGT TRBV, TRBD and TRBJ reference segments using MiTCR v1.1. The analysis was restricted to V-J combinations with a frequency above 0.0001, which together covered 99.2% of the repertoires. The TCS score was defined as the ratio of F50 (clonal expansion) to E x V (chaos), calculated using BLOSUM62-based TCRdist between CDR3 peptides within each V-J. Welch's t-statistics and random forest reduced around 510 V-J features to under 15, which were used in a naive Bayes classifier (R e1071). The similarity between thyroid and blood repertoires was quantified using the Morisita-Horn index. Using fastp at Q25 and MiXCR, TCRdb reprocessed the public reads and kept productive beta chains. Records with the same CDR3 protein are collapsed into one entry carrying the most frequent genes and DNA. TCRdb's processing, not the authors', yielded these V and J calls. In this sample the table shows 480,000 or so distinct CDR3 sequences, roughly 45% of which occur a single time. The ten largest clones take up around 47% of the sample.

In regard to this clonotype: What antigen it recognizes has not been identified. A read error may explain this, as a much larger clone is one base away.

V loses 2 bases, J loses 5 bases, and the germline ends lie 7 bases apart. From a lookup of the germline V gene, CDR1 and CDR2 are ENHRY and SYGVKD. Spanning cysteine to phenylalanine, the CDR3 consists of 13 amino acids. Only the CDR3 portion is preserved as DNA: 39 bases, with reading frame beginning at the first base. This receptor was identified in an adult woman with Graves' disease, either hyperthyroidism or ophthalmopathy (not recorded which). Sequenced: peripheral blood or thyroid tissue (not recorded which). The receptor chain draws on TRBV10-3 and TRBJ1-5; the D gene assignment is ambiguous. Here the CDR3 is given as CAISEGSYQPQHF. At the DNA level, the sequence is TGTGCCATCAGTGAGGGGAGTTATCAGCCCCAGCATTTT.